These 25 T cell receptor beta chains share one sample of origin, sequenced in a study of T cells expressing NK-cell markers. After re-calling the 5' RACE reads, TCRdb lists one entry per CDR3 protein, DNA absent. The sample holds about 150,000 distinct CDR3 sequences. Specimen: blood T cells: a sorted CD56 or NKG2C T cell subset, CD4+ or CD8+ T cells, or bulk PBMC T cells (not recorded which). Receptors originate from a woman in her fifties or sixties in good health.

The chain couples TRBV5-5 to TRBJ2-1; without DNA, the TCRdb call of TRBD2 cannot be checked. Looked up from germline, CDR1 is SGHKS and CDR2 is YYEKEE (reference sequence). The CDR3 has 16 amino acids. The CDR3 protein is CASSLATGGSLDEQFF.

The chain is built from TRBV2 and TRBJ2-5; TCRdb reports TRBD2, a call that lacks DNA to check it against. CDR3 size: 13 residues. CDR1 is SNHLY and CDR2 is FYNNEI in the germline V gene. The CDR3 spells CASRLGLVETQYF. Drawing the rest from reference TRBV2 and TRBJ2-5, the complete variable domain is EPEVTQTPSHQVTQMGQEVILRCVPISNHLYFYWYRQILGQKVEFLVSFYNNEISEKSEIFDDQFSVERPDGSNFTLKIRSTKLEDSAMYFCASRLGLVETQYFGPGTRLLVL.

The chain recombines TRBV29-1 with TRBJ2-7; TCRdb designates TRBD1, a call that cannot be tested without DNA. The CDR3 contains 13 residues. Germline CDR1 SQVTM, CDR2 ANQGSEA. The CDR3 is CSVGGSGTGEQYF.

This CDR3 is CASDVGTEDNEQFF. This chain links TRBV10-3 with TRBJ2-1; TCRdb's D call, TRBD2, is unchecked because there is no DNA. The CDR3 totals 14 residues. The germline CDR1 and CDR2 sequences are ENHRY and SYGVKD.

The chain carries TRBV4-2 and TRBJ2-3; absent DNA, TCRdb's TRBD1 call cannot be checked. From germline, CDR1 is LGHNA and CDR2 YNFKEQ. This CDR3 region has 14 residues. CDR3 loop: CASSESGVADTQYF.

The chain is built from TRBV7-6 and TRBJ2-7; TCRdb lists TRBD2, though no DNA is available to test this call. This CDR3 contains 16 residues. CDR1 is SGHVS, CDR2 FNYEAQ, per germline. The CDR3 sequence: CASSLETTSGTYEQYF.

The CDR3 sequence is CSVEGVGGANYGYTF. The chain combines TRBV29-1 with TRBJ1-2; the D call of TRBD1 rests on TCRdb alone, since no DNA is present to check it. Germline CDR1 reads SQVTM; CDR2 reads ANQGSEA. The CDR3 contains 15 residues. The full variable domain, rest sourced from reference TRBV29-1 and TRBJ1-2, is SAVISQKPSRDICQRGTSLTIQCQVDSQVTMMFWYRQQPGQSLTLIATANQGSEATYESGFVIDKFPISRPNLTFSTLTVSNMSPEDSSIYLCSVEGVGGANYGYTFGSGTRLTVV.

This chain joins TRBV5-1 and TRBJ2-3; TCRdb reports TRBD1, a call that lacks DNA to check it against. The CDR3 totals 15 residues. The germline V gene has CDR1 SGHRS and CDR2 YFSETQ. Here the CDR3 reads CASSLLDRSTDTQYF.

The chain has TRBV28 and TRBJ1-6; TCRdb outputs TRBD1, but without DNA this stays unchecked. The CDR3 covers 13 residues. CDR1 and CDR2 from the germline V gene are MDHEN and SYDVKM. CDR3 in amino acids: CASLRGAVSPLHF.

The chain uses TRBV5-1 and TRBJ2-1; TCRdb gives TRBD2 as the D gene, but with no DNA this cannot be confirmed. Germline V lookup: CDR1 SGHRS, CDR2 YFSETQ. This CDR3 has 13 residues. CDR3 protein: CASTLPGRYEQFF.

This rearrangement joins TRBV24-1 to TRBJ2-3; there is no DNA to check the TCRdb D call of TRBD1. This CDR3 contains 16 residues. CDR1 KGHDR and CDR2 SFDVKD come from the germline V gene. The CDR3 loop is CATSDRLGGTTDTQYF.

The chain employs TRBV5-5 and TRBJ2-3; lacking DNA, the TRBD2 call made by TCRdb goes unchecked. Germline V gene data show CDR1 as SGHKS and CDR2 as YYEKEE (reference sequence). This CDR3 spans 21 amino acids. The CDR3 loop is CASSRGRASGRTTYSTDTQYF.

CDR3 protein: CASSWTSGTYNEQFF. The V gene is TRBV11-2, the J gene TRBJ2-1; lacking DNA, the TRBD2 call made by TCRdb goes unchecked. This CDR3 has 15 amino acids. CDR1 is SGHAT and CDR2 is FQNNGV in the germline V gene.

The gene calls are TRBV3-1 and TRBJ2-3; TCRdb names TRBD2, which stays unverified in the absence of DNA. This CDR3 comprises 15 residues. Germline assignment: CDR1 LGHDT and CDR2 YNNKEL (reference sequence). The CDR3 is CASSQERARPDTQYF.

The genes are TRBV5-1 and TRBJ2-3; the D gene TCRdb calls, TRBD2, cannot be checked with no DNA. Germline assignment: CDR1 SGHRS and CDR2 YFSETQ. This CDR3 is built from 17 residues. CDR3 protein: CASSLGIAGEPTDTQYF.

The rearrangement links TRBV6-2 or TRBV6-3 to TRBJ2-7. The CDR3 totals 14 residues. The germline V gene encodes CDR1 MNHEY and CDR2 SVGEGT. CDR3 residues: CASSLSGTYYEQYF.

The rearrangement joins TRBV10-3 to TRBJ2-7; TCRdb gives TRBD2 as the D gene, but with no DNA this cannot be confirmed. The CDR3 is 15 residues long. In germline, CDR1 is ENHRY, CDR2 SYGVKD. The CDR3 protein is CAIKLTSGREMEQYF.

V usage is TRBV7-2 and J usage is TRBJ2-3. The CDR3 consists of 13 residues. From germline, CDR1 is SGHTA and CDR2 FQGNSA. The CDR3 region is CASSLYVYDTQYF. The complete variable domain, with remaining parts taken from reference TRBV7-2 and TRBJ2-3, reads GAGVSQSPSNKVTEKGKDVELRCDPISGHTALYWYRQSLGQGLEFLIYFQGNSAPDKSGLPSDRFSAERTGGSVSTLTIQRTQQEDSAVYLCASSLYVYDTQYFGPGTRLTVL.

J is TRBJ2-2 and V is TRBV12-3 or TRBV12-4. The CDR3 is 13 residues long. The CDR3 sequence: CASRILGTGELFF.

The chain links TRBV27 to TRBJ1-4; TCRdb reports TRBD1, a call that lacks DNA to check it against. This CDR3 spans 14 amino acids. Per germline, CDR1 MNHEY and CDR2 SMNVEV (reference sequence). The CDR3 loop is CASSPARIGEKLFF.

CDR3 loop: CASSSGLAEQFF. V gene TRBV19 combines with J gene TRBJ2-1; TCRdb lists TRBD2, though no DNA is available to test this call. The length of the CDR3 is 12 residues. Germline V lookup: CDR1 LNHDA, CDR2 SQIVND (reference sequence).

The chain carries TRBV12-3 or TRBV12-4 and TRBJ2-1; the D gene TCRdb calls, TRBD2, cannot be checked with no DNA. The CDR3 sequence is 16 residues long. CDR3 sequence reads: CASSFVGGPSYNEQFF.

This CDR3 reads CASSRTSGRSIDTQYF. The rearrangement uses TRBV4-1 and TRBJ2-3; TCRdb calls TRBD2, which cannot be checked without DNA. The CDR3 runs 16 residues. The germline V gene encodes CDR1 MGHRA and CDR2 YSYEKL.

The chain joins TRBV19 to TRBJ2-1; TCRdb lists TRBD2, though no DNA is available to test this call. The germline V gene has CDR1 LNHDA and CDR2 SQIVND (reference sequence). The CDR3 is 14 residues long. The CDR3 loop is CASSTGLNYNEQFF.

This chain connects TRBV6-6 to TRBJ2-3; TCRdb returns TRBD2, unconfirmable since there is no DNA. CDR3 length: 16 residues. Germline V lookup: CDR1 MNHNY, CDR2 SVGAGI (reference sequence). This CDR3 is CASSTGLAFPTDTQYF.